These 13 T cell receptor beta chains originate from one sample sequenced in a study of blood T cell repertoires in COVID-19. Only in-frame clones appear in the TCRdb table, and some are missing; sequencing was by immunoSEQ multiplex PCR. The table includes about 170,000 clones, roughly 81% detected once. Sequencing was carried out using peripheral blood. The receptors derive from a man aged 40-49 years who had recovered from COVID-19.

Here the CDR3 DNA reads TGTGCCACCAGGTACAGGGGTACAGATACGCAGTATTTT. This translates into CATRYRGTDTQYF. This chain links TRBV15 with TRBJ2-3; 7 bases match TRBD1. J was trimmed by 3 bases and V by 6 bases; bases with no gene match: 3. The CDR3 is 13 amino acids. Germline V lookup: CDR1 LNHNV, CDR2 YYDKDF (reference sequence).

The chain uses TRBV28 and TRBJ1-2, with 8 bases fitting TRBD1. The length of the CDR3 is 14 residues. J lost 8 bases, V lost 5 bases, and 10 bases had no gene match. Germline V gene sequence: CDR1 MDHEN, CDR2 SYDVKM. The CDR3 here is CASSRQGPPEGYTF. CDR3 sequence (DNA): TGTGCCAGCAGTCGACAGGGGCCTCCGGAAGGCTACACCTTC.

The chain couples TRBV9 to TRBJ2-1, with 9 bases that match TRBD2. This CDR3 contains 12 residues. J lost 4 bases, V lost 9 bases, and 2 bases had no gene match. Germline V gene lookup returns CDR1 SGDLS and CDR2 YYNGEE. The CDR3 bases are TGTGCCACCGGACTAGCGTACAATGAGCAGTTCTTC. This encodes CATGLAYNEQFF.

The chain employs TRBV5-5 and TRBJ2-2; 9 nucleotides match TRBD1. With V trimmed by 3 bases and J by 4 bases, 13 bases remained unmatched. This CDR3 has 18 residues. CDR1 is SGHKS, CDR2 YYEKEE, per germline (reference sequence). CDR3: CASSSPGQGKGGTGELFF. The CDR3 DNA is TGTGCCAGCAGCTCACCGGGACAGGGAAAAGGGGGCACCGGGGAGCTGTTTTTT. Looking up the rest from reference TRBV5-5 and TRBJ2-2 gives the full variable domain: DAGVTQSPTHLIKTRGQQVTLRCSPISGHKSVSWYQQVLGQGPQFIFQYYEKEERGRGNFPDRFSARQFPNYSSELNVNALLLGDSALYLCASSSPGQGKGGTGELFFGEGSRLTVL.

In DNA form, the CDR3 reads TGCGCCAGCAGATCAGGGGTGCCCAACACCGGGGAGCTGTTTTTT. Encoded protein: CASRSGVPNTGELFF. The chain employs TRBV5-1 and TRBJ2-2, with D tentatively TRBD1 (6 bases). There are 15 residues in the CDR3. Trimming removed 5 bases at V and 2 bases at J, with 13 bases between. The germline gives CDR1 SGHRS, CDR2 YFSETQ.

The chain is built from TRBV9 and TRBJ1-4, with a weak D call TRBD1 (6 bases). This CDR3 has 14 amino acids. V lost 5 bases and J 7 bases, leaving 15 bases between the germline ends. Per the germline V gene, CDR1 is SGDLS and CDR2 is YYNGEE. CDR3 loop: CASSSGTNLEKLFF. In DNA, the CDR3 is TGTGCCAGCAGTTCCGGGACAAACCTTGAAAAACTGTTTTTT.

The genes are TRBV12-5 and TRBJ2-1, with unresolved D. Trimming removed 4 bases at V and 0 bases at J, with 10 bases between. Germline lookup yields CDR1 LGHNT and CDR2 FRNRAP. This CDR3 is built from 15 residues. CDR3 bases: TGTGCTAGTGGTTCGAGCGCTAGCTCCTACAATGAGCAGTTCTTC. It yields the protein CASGSSASSYNEQFF.

DNA of the CDR3: TGTGCCACCAGTGATTTGGTAGATAACACCGGGGAGCTGTTTTTT. Encoded protein: CATSDLVDNTGELFF. The chain uses TRBV24-1 and TRBJ2-2; no clear D. The germline V gene has CDR1 KGHDR and CDR2 SFDVKD. CDR3 length: 15 residues. With 0 bases removed from V and 2 bases from J, the gap between germline ends came to 6 bases.

V is TRBV7-8 and J is TRBJ2-2; 7 bases map to TRBD1. Germline lookup yields CDR1 SGHVS and CDR2 FQNEAQ. The CDR3 runs to 13 residues. Trimming at V came to 5 bases and at J to 6 bases, leaving 3 bases not matched to a gene. CDR3: CASSEQGSGELFF. CDR3 bases: TGTGCCAGCAGCGAACAGGGGTCCGGGGAGCTGTTTTTT.

The chain combines TRBV4-1 with TRBJ1-1, with a possible D match to TRBD1 (5 bases). The CDR3 spans 13 residues. Germline V CDR1 and CDR2: MGHRA, YSYEKL. V lost 4 bases and J lost 7, with 13 bases in between. The DNA for the CDR3 is TGCGCCAGCAGCCCCCCCAGGGCAGATGAAGCTTTCTTT. This gives the protein CASSPPRADEAFF.

This chain connects TRBV19 to TRBJ2-2, with D possibly matching TRBD1 (5 bases). Deletions cut 6 bases from V and 0 bases from J, with 11 bases between. The CDR3 covers 15 residues. Germline loops: CDR1 LNHDA, CDR2 SQIVND (reference sequence). The CDR3 loop reads CASSIGQANTGELFF. CDR3 coding DNA: TGTGCCAGTAGCATTGGACAAGCGAACACCGGGGAGCTGTTTTTT.

The gene calls are TRBV12-3 or TRBV12-4 and TRBJ1-4, with 8 bases identical to TRBD1. CDR3 length: 13 residues. V trimming: 6 bases; J trimming: 7 bases; junction bases outside the gene matches: 4. The CDR3 nucleotides are TGTGCCAGCAGGCCCGGGACAGGTGAAAAACTGTTTTTT. Encoded protein: CASRPGTGEKLFF.

The chain carries TRBV27 and TRBJ2-3; D is perhaps TRBD2 (6 bases). Germline lookup yields CDR1 MNHEY and CDR2 SMNVEV (reference sequence). With 7 bases removed from V and 3 bases from J, the gap between germline ends came to 23 bases. The CDR3 is 17 amino acids. As DNA, the CDR3 is TGTGCCAGCAATAAGCTCGGGACTTCCGCCGGGACAGATACGCAGTATTTT. Translation: CASNKLGTSAGTDTQYF.